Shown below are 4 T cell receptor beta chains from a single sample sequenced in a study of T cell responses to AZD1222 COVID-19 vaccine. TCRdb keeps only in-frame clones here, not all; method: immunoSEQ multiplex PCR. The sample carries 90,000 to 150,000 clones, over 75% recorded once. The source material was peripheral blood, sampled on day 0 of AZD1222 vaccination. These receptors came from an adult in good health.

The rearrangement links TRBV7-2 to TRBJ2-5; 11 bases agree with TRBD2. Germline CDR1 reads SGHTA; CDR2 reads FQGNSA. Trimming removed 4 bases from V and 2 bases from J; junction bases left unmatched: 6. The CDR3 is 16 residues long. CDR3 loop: CASSSPRLAGQETQYF. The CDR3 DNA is TGTGCCAGCAGCTCTCCTCGACTAGCGGGGCAAGAGACCCAGTACTTC.

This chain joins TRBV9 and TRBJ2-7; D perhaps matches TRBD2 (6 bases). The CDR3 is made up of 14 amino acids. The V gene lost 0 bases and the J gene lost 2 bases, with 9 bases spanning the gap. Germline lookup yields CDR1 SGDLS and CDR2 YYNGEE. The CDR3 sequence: CASSVEEGPYEQYF. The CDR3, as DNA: TGTGCCAGCAGCGTAGAGGAGGGCCCCTACGAGCAGTACTTC.

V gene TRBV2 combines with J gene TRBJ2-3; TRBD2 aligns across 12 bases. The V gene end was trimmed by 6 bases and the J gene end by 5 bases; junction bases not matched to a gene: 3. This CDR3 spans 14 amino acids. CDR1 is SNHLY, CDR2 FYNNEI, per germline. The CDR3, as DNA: TGTGCCAGCAGGCTAGCGGGAGGGAAAGATACGCAGTATTTT. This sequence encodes CASRLAGGKDTQYF. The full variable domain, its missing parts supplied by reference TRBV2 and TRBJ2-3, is EPEVTQTPSHQVTQMGQEVILRCVPISNHLYFYWYRQILGQKVEFLVSFYNNEISEKSEIFDDQFSVERPDGSNFTLKIRSTKLEDSAMYFCASRLAGGKDTQYFGPGTRLTVL.

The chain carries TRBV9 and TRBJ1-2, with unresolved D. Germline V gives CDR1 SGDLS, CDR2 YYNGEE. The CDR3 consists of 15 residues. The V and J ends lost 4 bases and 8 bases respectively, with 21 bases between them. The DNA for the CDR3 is TGTGCCAGCAGCTCCCGCCACAGCTTAACCTGGGGCTACACCTTC. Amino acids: CASSSRHSLTWGYTF.